One and the same sample provided the 31 T cell receptor beta chains below, sequenced in a study of blood T cell repertoires in COVID-19. Assay used: immunoSEQ multiplex PCR; TCRdb lists only in-frame clones, some missing. Here the sample spans about 190,000 clones, approximately 86% being singletons. The sequenced material came from peripheral blood. The receptor source for this set is a man aged 25 to 40 with acute or convalescent COVID-19.

The chain joins TRBV29-1 to TRBJ1-2, with 8 bases that match TRBD1. Germline CDR1 is SQVTM and CDR2 is ANQGSEA. The CDR3 has 14 amino acids. V lost 6 bases, J lost 4 bases, and 10 bases stayed unmatched. The CDR3 region is CSVVPGGNRYGYTF. Written as DNA, the CDR3 is TGCAGCGTGGTACCAGGGGGCAATCGCTATGGCTACACCTTC.

V gene TRBV29-1 combines with J gene TRBJ2-1, with 12 bases fitting TRBD2. V lost 6 bases and J lost 4; bases outside the gene matches: 7. The CDR3 extends over 15 amino acids. The germline V gene has CDR1 SQVTM and CDR2 ANQGSEA. CDR3 loop: CSVSTSGGWYNEQFF. The DNA of the CDR3 is TGCAGCGTCTCGACTAGCGGGGGTTGGTACAATGAGCAGTTCTTC.

The rearrangement joins TRBV19 to TRBJ2-7; TRBD1 matches at 10 bases. The J segment lost 4 bases and the V segment lost 2 bases, leaving 5 bases of the junction unmatched. The CDR3 runs to 15 residues. CDR1 and CDR2 from the germline V gene are LNHDA and SQIVND (reference sequence). CDR3 DNA: TGTGCCAGTAGTATAACCGGGACAGGGGTATACGAGCAGTACTTC. Residues: CASSITGTGVYEQYF.

J is TRBJ1-1 and V is TRBV3-1 (or the pseudogene TRBV3-2), with D possibly being TRBD1 (5 bases). The CDR3 runs to 14 residues. Germline CDR1 LGHDT, CDR2 YNNKEL (reference sequence). The germline V and J ends were trimmed by 4 bases and 5 bases, with 14 bases remaining between them. This CDR3 is CASSRSSGGTEAFF. CDR3 DNA sequence: TGTGCCAGCAGCCGTAGCTCGGGGGGGACTGAAGCTTTCTTT.

This chain connects TRBV9 to TRBJ1-2, with D possibly matching TRBD1 (6 bases). With 1 base removed from V and 3 bases from J, the gap between germline ends came to 7 bases. The CDR3 spans 13 residues. Germline values: CDR1 SGDLS, CDR2 YYNGEE. The CDR3 reads CASSVSGDYGYTF. In DNA, the CDR3 is TGTGCCAGCAGCGTATCAGGGGACTATGGCTACACCTTC.

V usage is TRBV7-9 and J usage is TRBJ2-5; TRBD2 matches 7 bases. V trimming: 3 bases; J trimming: 5 bases; junction bases outside the gene matches: 6. Germline V gene sequence: CDR1 SEHNR, CDR2 FQNEAQ (reference sequence). CDR3 length: 14 amino acids. CDR3 loop: CASSLFHGGETQYF. The DNA for the CDR3 is TGTGCCAGCAGCTTGTTCCACGGGGGGGAGACCCAGTACTTC.

The chain combines TRBV3-1 (or the pseudogene TRBV3-2) with TRBJ2-7; the D gene is possibly TRBD1 (6 bases). The CDR3 length is 14 residues. The germline V and J ends were trimmed by 5 bases and 2 bases, with 13 bases remaining between them. Germline CDR1 reads LGHDT; CDR2 reads YNNKEL (reference sequence). CDR3: CASSYRQEAYEQYF. The CDR3 bases are TGTGCCAGCAGCTACCGACAGGAGGCCTACGAGCAGTACTTC.

This CDR3 is CASSLANGENTEAFF. CDR3 coding DNA: TGTGCCAGCAGCTTGGCGAACGGGGAGAACACTGAAGCTTTCTTT. The chain employs TRBV5-4 and TRBJ1-1; D is undetermined. The germline V gene has CDR1 SGHNT and CDR2 YYREEE (reference sequence). The CDR3 has 15 residues. V was cut by 0 bases and J by 1 base, with 10 bases left in between.

The V gene is TRBV18, the J gene TRBJ1-1; D is uncertain. CDR1 is KGHSH, CDR2 LQKENI, per germline. The CDR3 loop spans 15 amino acids. V lost 6 bases and J 6 bases, leaving 20 bases between the germline ends. CDR3 nucleotide sequence: TGTGCCAGCTCCCTCGACAACGTTGTGACCGCTGAAGCTTTCTTT. Its protein product is CASSLDNVVTAEAFF.

The chain combines TRBV10-3 with TRBJ2-1, with D possibly TRBD1 on 6 matching bases. Germline CDR1 ENHRY, CDR2 SYGVKD. Deletions cut 7 bases from V and 1 base from J, with 8 bases between. There are 13 residues in the CDR3. CDR3 sequence reads: CAIMQGSYNEQFF. CDR3 DNA: TGTGCCATCATGCAGGGGTCCTACAATGAGCAGTTCTTC.

This clone was counted a few times. The chain carries TRBV30 and TRBJ1-1; 8 nucleotides agree with TRBD1. From germline, CDR1 is GTSNPN and CDR2 SVGIG (reference sequence). The V gene end was trimmed by 5 bases and the J gene end by 2 bases; junction bases not matched to a gene: 19. The CDR3 covers 18 residues. Here the CDR3 reads CAWSRGQGRGTRNTEAFF. The DNA of the CDR3 is TGTGCCTGGTCACGCGGACAGGGCAGGGGAACAAGAAACACTGAAGCTTTCTTT.

The V gene is TRBV19, the J gene TRBJ1-1; 9 bases align to TRBD1. V gave up 4 bases and J gave up 2 bases; unmatched junction bases: 11. The CDR3 extends over 17 amino acids. CDR1 is LNHDA and CDR2 is SQIVND in the germline V gene (reference sequence). The DNA of the CDR3 is TGTGCCAGTAGTAAAGATGCCGGGACAGGGATCAACACTGAAGCTTTCTTT. Protein: CASSKDAGTGINTEAFF.

This clone was seen a handful of times. The same CDR3 can be traced to other DNA sequences in this sample. This chain uses TRBV19 with TRBJ2-3; 11 positions match TRBD1. Germline values: CDR1 LNHDA, CDR2 SQIVND (reference sequence). V shed 6 bases and J 3 bases; nucleotides not matched to a gene: 2. The CDR3 is 14 amino acids. The CDR3: CASRGTGGTDTQYF. In nucleotides, the CDR3 is TGTGCCAGTAGGGGGACAGGGGGGACAGATACGCAGTATTTT. Full variable domain (remainder filled in from reference TRBV19 and TRBJ2-3): DGGITQSPKYLFRKEGQNVTLSCEQNLNHDAMYWYRQDPGQGLRLIYYSQIVNDFQKGDIAEGYSVSREKKESFPLTVTSAQKNPTAFYLCASRGTGGTDTQYFGPGTRLTVL.

The chain combines TRBV10-3 with TRBJ2-7; 8 nucleotides line up with TRBD1. The CDR3 is 15 residues long. The germline CDR1 and CDR2 sequences are ENHRY and SYGVKD. V was clipped by 5 bases and J by 0 bases; unmatched bases: 6. CDR3 DNA sequence: TGTGCCATCAGTACACAGGGGGGAGGCTCCTACGAGCAGTACTTC. Amino acids: CAISTQGGGSYEQYF.

V is TRBV20-1 and J is TRBJ1-2; D might be TRBD1 (6 bases). V shed 3 bases and J shed 8 bases, with 13 bases lying between them. CDR1 DFQATT and CDR2 SNEGSKA come from the germline V gene (reference sequence). The CDR3 is made up of 12 amino acids. In DNA, the CDR3 is TGCAGTGCTAGTGCAGGGGCGGACGGCTACACCTTC. This encodes CSASAGADGYTF.

As DNA, the CDR3 is TGTGCCAGCAGCCGGGGACTAGCGGGAGTTTACGAGCAGTACTTC. Its protein product is CASSRGLAGVYEQYF. V and J are TRBV3-1 (or the pseudogene TRBV3-2) and TRBJ2-7; TRBD2 aligns across 14 bases. V shed 4 bases, J shed 4 bases, and the junction held 3 bases outside the gene matches. Germline CDR1 reads LGHDT; CDR2 reads YNNKEL (reference sequence). The CDR3 is 15 residues long.

The chain couples TRBV19 to TRBJ1-4; D is perhaps TRBD1 (6 bases). The V and J ends lost 4 bases and 6 bases respectively, with 15 bases between them. This CDR3 region has 15 residues. Looked up from germline, CDR1 is LNHDA and CDR2 is SQIVND (reference sequence). Here the CDR3 reads CASSRRTELHEKLFF. CDR3 coding DNA: TGTGCCAGTAGTAGAAGGACAGAACTGCATGAAAAACTGTTTTTT.

This clone was detected only once. The chain uses TRBV30 and TRBJ2-7; 10 nucleotides line up with TRBD2. Per germline, CDR1 GTSNPN and CDR2 SVGIG (reference sequence). V trimming: 0 bases; J trimming: 2 bases; junction bases outside the gene matches: 4. The CDR3 spans 15 residues. DNA for the CDR3: TGTGCCTGGAGTGTAGGAGCGGGAGGGACCTACGAGCAGTACTTC. Translated, it gives CAWSVGAGGTYEQYF.

The chain carries TRBV18 and TRBJ1-4; D is ambiguous. The CDR3 is 17 amino acids. Germline V CDR1 and CDR2: KGHSH, LQKENI. The V end lost 2 bases, the J end lost 0 bases, and 13 bases lay between the germline ends. This CDR3 reads CASSPTPVAATNEKLFF. The CDR3 DNA follows: TGTGCCAGCTCACCAACACCGGTAGCTGCAACTAATGAAAAACTGTTTTTT.

This sequence joins TRBV6-5 and TRBJ2-1; 8 positions agree with TRBD2. This CDR3 is built from 15 residues. The J segment lost 4 bases and the V segment lost 6 bases, leaving 8 bases of the junction unmatched. In germline, CDR1 is MNHEY, CDR2 SVGAGI. The CDR3 here is CASRGSGGNYNEQFF. In nucleotides, the CDR3 is TGTGCCAGCAGGGGGTCGGGAGGGAATTACAATGAGCAGTTCTTC.

The chain couples TRBV11-2 to TRBJ1-2; D possibly corresponds to TRBD1 (6 bases). Trimming took 4 bases from V and 8 from J, leaving 14 bases between them. The CDR3 sequence is 13 residues long. CDR1 and CDR2 from the germline V gene are SGHAT and FQNNGV. The CDR3 nucleotides are TGTGCCAGCAGCTCACAGGGTTCGATCGGCTACACCTTC. Its protein is CASSSQGSIGYTF.

The gene calls are TRBV3-1 (or the pseudogene TRBV3-2) and TRBJ2-1, with 8 bases matching TRBD2. V lost 1 base to trimming and J lost 5 bases; unmatched junction nucleotides: 4. This CDR3 spans 15 amino acids. Germline-derived CDR1 and CDR2 are LGHDT and YNNKEL (reference sequence). Here the CDR3 DNA reads TGTGCCAGCAGCCAAGTGACGGGGGGGGACAATGAGCAGTTCTTC. Translation gives CASSQVTGGDNEQFF.

This chain joins TRBV4-2 and TRBJ2-7; TRBD2 matches at 7 bases. The germline CDR1 and CDR2 sequences are LGHNA and YNFKEQ. This CDR3 is 16 amino acids long. The ends lost 0 bases at V and 2 bases at J; junction bases unmatched: 7. Here the CDR3 reads CASSQEVQRGTYEQYF. For the CDR3, the DNA is TGTGCCAGCAGCCAAGAGGTCCAGCGGGGAACCTACGAGCAGTACTTC.

This sequence joins TRBV5-1 and TRBJ1-1, with D hard to call. The CDR3 totals 14 residues. Germline V gene sequence: CDR1 SGHRS, CDR2 YFSETQ. V dropped 4 bases and J dropped 5 bases, with 15 bases sitting between them. CDR3 coding DNA: TGCGCCAGCAGCCGGATGGAGGGTGGGACTGAAGCTTTCTTT. This sequence encodes CASSRMEGGTEAFF.

The CDR3 spells CASSSPVGGGVLEQYF. CDR3 sequence (DNA): TGTGCCAGCAGTTCCCCAGTCGGCGGGGGGGTCCTCGAGCAGTACTTC. V gene TRBV28 combines with J gene TRBJ2-7, with 9 bases identical to TRBD2. The V segment lost 4 bases and the J segment 6 bases; nucleotides outside the gene matches: 13. The CDR3 runs to 16 residues. CDR1 and CDR2 from the germline V gene are MDHEN and SYDVKM. The full variable domain, its missing parts supplied by reference TRBV28 and TRBJ2-7, is DVKVTQSSRYLVKRTGEKVFLECVQDMDHENMFWYRQDPGLGLRLIYFSYDVKMKEKGDIPEGYSVSREKKERFSLILESASTNQTSMYLCASSSPVGGGVLEQYFGPGTRLTVT.

The chain combines TRBV30 with TRBJ1-2; 9 bases map to TRBD1. With 7 bases clipped from V and 4 bases from J, the junction kept 7 bases outside the gene matches. CDR3 size: 13 residues. Per germline, CDR1 GTSNPN and CDR2 SVGIG (reference sequence). The CDR3 protein is CAFRGQGTYGYTF. CDR3 coding DNA: TGTGCCTTCCGGGGACAGGGTACCTATGGCTACACCTTC.

The chain joins TRBV27 to TRBJ1-6; D not resolved. This CDR3 is built from 16 residues. With 1 base removed from V and 0 bases from J, the gap between germline ends came to 7 bases. Germline CDR1 reads MNHEY; CDR2 reads SMNVEV (reference sequence). CDR3 region: CASSLYRSSYNSPLHF. The CDR3 DNA follows: TGTGCCAGCAGTTTATATCGGAGCTCCTATAATTCACCCCTCCACTTT.

This clone was recorded only once. The CDR3: CAWRETGGRTEAFF. CDR3 DNA: TGTGCCTGGAGGGAAACAGGGGGGAGGACTGAAGCTTTCTTT. The V and J genes are TRBV30 and TRBJ1-1, with TRBD1 matching 8 bases. The CDR3 extends over 14 amino acids. The V gene's germline CDR1 is GTSNPN and CDR2 SVGIG (reference sequence). The V and J ends lost 3 bases and 5 bases, in that order; junction bases with no gene match: 8.

The chain links TRBV5-1 to TRBJ1-1; D uncertain. The CDR3 spans 15 residues. Germline loops: CDR1 SGHRS, CDR2 YFSETQ. The ends were cut back, 3 bases at V and 1 base at J, with 13 bases in the middle. CDR3 region: CASSSGLISNTEAFF. The CDR3 coding sequence is TGCGCCAGCAGCTCCGGACTCATTTCGAACACTGAAGCTTTCTTT.

The genes are TRBV6-5 and TRBJ2-6; D is undetermined. Looked up from germline, CDR1 is MNHEY and CDR2 is SVGAGI. The V gene lost 0 bases and the J gene lost 1 base, with 4 bases spanning the gap. This CDR3 contains 15 residues. The CDR3 protein is CASSYSRSGANVLTF. The CDR3 nucleotides read TGTGCCAGCAGTTACTCCAGATCTGGGGCCAACGTCCTGACTTTC.

The rearrangement links TRBV2 to TRBJ1-2, with 7 nucleotides matching TRBD1. The CDR3 has 12 amino acids. Looked up from germline, CDR1 is SNHLY and CDR2 is FYNNEI. Germline trimming cut 6 bases from V and 4 bases from J; bases unmatched to any gene: 2. CDR3 nucleotide sequence: TGTGCCAGCAGAGGGACAGTCTATGGCTACACCTTC. Protein product: CASRGTVYGYTF.